The next 26 T cell receptor beta chains were all read from a single sample in a study of response to subunit inactivated influenza vaccine. One entry per CDR3 protein results from TCRdb running MiXCR on the RT-PCR reads. The sample holds roughly 650,000 distinct CDR3 sequences, around 14% seen once. The specimen was PBMCs from blood, collected roughly 12 days after vaccination. These receptors originate from a man in his forties or fifties who received an inactivated influenza vaccine.

This clonotype was detected only a few times. V usage is TRBV5-1 and J usage is TRBJ2-3; 8 bases agree with TRBD2. V gave up 0 bases and J gave up 2 bases; unmatched junction bases: 5. Germline-derived CDR1 and CDR2 are SGHRS and YFSETQ. CDR3 size: 16 residues. The chain's CDR3 is CASSLERRGATDTQYF. The CDR3 DNA is TGCGCCAGCAGCTTGGAAAGGCGGGGGGCCACAGATACGCAGTATTTT.

Ten or more counts support this clonotype. The V and J genes are TRBV5-1 and TRBJ2-5; no clear D. Trimming removed 0 bases at V and 5 bases at J, with 11 bases between. This CDR3 spans 14 amino acids. Germline CDR1 SGHRS, CDR2 YFSETQ. The CDR3 coding sequence is TGCGCCAGCAGCTTGGACGGCCGTGGGGAGACCCAGTACTTC. Translation gives CASSLDGRGETQYF.

V and J are TRBV6-1 and TRBJ2-3; 9 bases are a match to TRBD2. With 5 bases clipped from V and 6 bases from J, the junction kept 6 bases outside the gene matches. The CDR3 consists of 14 residues. Per the germline V gene, CDR1 is MNHNS and CDR2 is SASEGT. This chain's CDR3 is CASSTGTSKDTQYF. The CDR3 nucleotides are TGTGCCAGCAGTACCGGGACTAGCAAGGATACGCAGTATTTT.

The CDR3 here is CASSLIAGGFTGELFF. The CDR3 bases are TGTGCCAGCAGCTTGATAGCGGGGGGGTTCACCGGGGAGCTGTTTTTT. The chain carries TRBV11-2 and TRBJ2-2, with TRBD2 matching 11 bases. V was clipped by 3 bases and J by 4 bases; unmatched bases: 4. Germline CDR1 and CDR2: SGHAT and FQNNGV. This CDR3 has 16 residues.

This clonotype occurred a few times. Here the CDR3 reads CSARSGGLDTQYF. CDR3 DNA: TGCAGTGCTCGTAGCGGGGGTTTAGATACGCAGTATTTT. J is TRBJ2-3 and V is TRBV20-1, with 9 bases that match TRBD2. J was trimmed by 5 bases and V by 5 bases; bases with no gene match: 5. Germline V gives CDR1 DFQATT, CDR2 SNEGSKA (reference sequence). There are 13 residues in the CDR3.

The chain has TRBV3-1 and TRBJ2-6; 8 bases are shared with TRBD1. Germline CDR1 and CDR2: LGHDT and YNNKEL (reference sequence). V trimming: 4 bases; J trimming: 0 bases; junction bases outside the gene matches: 5. The CDR3 totals 17 residues. The CDR3 protein is CASSPQGAYSGANVLTF. CDR3 nucleotides: TGTGCCAGCAGCCCCCAGGGGGCCTACTCTGGGGCCAACGTCCTGACTTTC.

CDR3 amino acids: CASSLVAGYGELFF. CDR3 bases: TGTGCCAGCAGTTTAGTCGCGGGGTACGGGGAGCTGTTTTTT. The V gene is TRBV27, the J gene TRBJ2-2; a weak D match, TRBD2 (6 bases). The CDR3 spans 14 residues. V lost 2 bases and J 7 bases, leaving 11 bases between the germline ends. Germline V gene data show CDR1 as MNHEY and CDR2 as SMNVEV (reference sequence).

Here the CDR3 DNA reads TGTACCCTCAGTTTCGTTTATGGGGTTAGGGTTGCCTACAATGAGCAGTTCTTC. Protein product: CTLSFVYGVRVAYNEQFF. The V call is TRBV12-3 or TRBV12-4, the J call TRBJ2-1; D is ambiguous. The CDR3 has 18 amino acids.

This rearrangement joins TRBV6-1 to TRBJ1-6; D may be TRBD1 (5 bases). Germline V CDR1 and CDR2: MNHNS, SASEGT. V lost 0 bases, J lost 9 bases, and 12 bases lay in between. This CDR3 has 15 residues. The CDR3 DNA sequence: TGTGCCAGCAGTGAAGCCCCACCGGGGCTTTCACCCCTCCACTTT. Its protein product is CASSEAPPGLSPLHF.

In this sample, this clonotype turned up many times. CDR3 coding DNA: TGTGCCAGCAGCCCCTCTTTCAGCGGGGGAACAAGCGGGGAGCTGTTTTTT. This codes for CASSPSFSGGTSGELFF. V gene TRBV25-1 combines with J gene TRBJ2-2, with 8 nucleotides matching TRBD2. This CDR3 has 17 amino acids. CDR1 is MGHDK and CDR2 is SYGVNS in the germline V gene. The junction had 16 bases not matched to a gene; V was cut back by 6 bases and J by 7 bases.

The rearrangement links TRBV5-1 to TRBJ1-3; D not certain. Germline V gene sequence: CDR1 SGHRS, CDR2 YFSETQ. The V end lost 0 bases, the J end lost 2 bases, and 6 bases lay between the germline ends. CDR3 length: 14 amino acids. The CDR3 DNA reads as TGCGCCAGCAGCTTGGGGGAACCTGGAAACACCATATATTTT. Protein product: CASSLGEPGNTIYF. Full variable domain (missing parts from reference TRBV5-1 and TRBJ1-3): KAGVTQTPRYLIKTRGQQVTLSCSPISGHRSVSWYQQTPGQGLQFLFEYFSETQRNKGNFPGRFSGRQFSNSRSEMNVSTLELGDSALYLCASSLGEPGNTIYFGEGSWLTVV.

V is TRBV29-1 and J is TRBJ1-2, with a tentative D call TRBD1 (5 bases). The CDR3 sequence is 15 residues long. V was pared by 0 bases and J by 2 bases, with 13 bases between. Germline loops: CDR1 SQVTM, CDR2 ANQGSEA. Written as DNA, the CDR3 is TGCAGCGTTGAAGAGGGGCGCGGATCCAACTATGGCTACACCTTC. Protein sequence: CSVEEGRGSNYGYTF. The full variable domain, rest sourced from reference TRBV29-1 and TRBJ1-2, is SAVISQKPSRDICQRGTSLTIQCQVDSQVTMMFWYRQQPGQSLTLIATANQGSEATYESGFVIDKFPISRPNLTFSTLTVSNMSPEDSSIYLCSVEEGRGSNYGYTFGSGTRLTVV.

The chain joins TRBV7-2 to TRBJ1-2; D is unclear. The germline V gene has CDR1 SGHTA and CDR2 FQGNSA. V shed 1 base and J shed 1 base, with 4 bases lying between them. CDR3 size: 13 residues. The CDR3 sequence: CASSLGNNYGYTF. CDR3 DNA sequence: TGTGCCAGCAGCTTAGGCAATAACTATGGCTACACCTTC.

The V gene is TRBV2, the J gene TRBJ2-7; possible D gene TRBD1, 6 bases. The CDR3 is 15 amino acids. In germline, CDR1 is SNHLY, CDR2 FYNNEI. V was pared by 3 bases and J by 4 bases, with 16 bases between. CDR3 bases: TGTGCCAGCAGTGACTTGGGGGCGCAAGATTACGAGCAGTACTTC. It specifies CASSDLGAQDYEQYF.

This sequence joins TRBV4-3 and TRBJ1-2; D is perhaps TRBD1 (5 bases). Trimming removed 0 bases at V and 4 bases at J, with 9 bases between. There are 14 residues in the CDR3. The germline V gene encodes CDR1 LGHNA and CDR2 YSLEER. The CDR3 spells CASSQDQGSYGYTF. The DNA for the CDR3 is TGCGCCAGCAGCCAAGACCAGGGTAGCTATGGCTACACCTTC.

This clonotype was seen more than once but under ten times. This chain connects TRBV18 to TRBJ2-3; D not resolved. V was pared by 0 bases and J by 6 bases, with 4 bases between. The CDR3 extends over 12 amino acids. Germline assignment: CDR1 KGHSH and CDR2 LQKENI. CDR3 residues: CASSPPLDTQYF. The CDR3 bases are TGTGCCAGCTCACCACCGCTTGATACGCAGTATTTT. Looking up the rest from reference TRBV18 and TRBJ2-3 gives the full variable domain: NAGVMQNPRHLVRRRGQEARLRCSPMKGHSHVYWYRQLPEEGLKFMVYLQKENIIDESGMPKERFSAEFPKEGPSILRIQQVVRGDSAAYFCASSPPLDTQYFGPGTRLTVL.

DNA of the CDR3: TGCGCCAGCAGCCAAGGATGGGGACGGGGCTCTGGGGCCAACGTCCTGACTTTC. It codes for CASSQGWGRGSGANVLTF. The chain joins TRBV4-3 to TRBJ2-6; D may match TRBD1 or TRBD2 (5 bases each). CDR1 LGHNA and CDR2 YSLEER come from the germline V gene. Trimming took 1 base from V and 0 from J, leaving 13 bases between them. The CDR3 is 18 residues long.

This clonotype was counted many times. The J gene is TRBJ2-7, the V gene TRBV12-3 or TRBV12-4; possibly TRBD2 for D (6 bases). This CDR3 comprises 12 residues. V lost 9 bases and J lost 6, with 15 bases in between. The CDR3 DNA reads as TGTGCCAGTTCCGCGGGGCCGGGCGAGCAGTACTTC. It yields the protein CASSAGPGEQYF.

The gene calls are TRBV7-3 and TRBJ2-3; TRBD2 matches 12 bases. The CDR3 sequence is 21 residues long. CDR1 is SGHTA and CDR2 is FQGTGA in the germline V gene. V was clipped by 0 bases and J by 1 base; unmatched bases: 14. In DNA, the CDR3 is TGTGCCAGCAGCTTAACTTCTGGGCCTAGCGGGAGGGTTCGTCGCACAGATACGCAGTATTTT. This gives the protein CASSLTSGPSGRVRRTDTQYF.

The sample holds many counts of this clonotype. This rearrangement joins TRBV4-2 to TRBJ2-1; D is unclear. V lost 0 bases and J lost 8, with 8 bases in between. CDR3 length: 13 residues. Germline V gene sequence: CDR1 LGHNA, CDR2 YNFKEQ. In DNA form, the CDR3 reads TGTGCCAGCAGCCAAGAGGCTTATTATGAGCAGTTCTTC. As protein: CASSQEAYYEQFF.

This clonotype was picked up a small number of times. The J gene is TRBJ2-1, the V gene TRBV27; D possibly corresponds to TRBD1 (6 bases). Germline CDR1 MNHEY, CDR2 SMNVEV (reference sequence). The germline V and J ends were trimmed by 5 bases and 9 bases, with 11 bases remaining between them. The CDR3 covers 12 residues. The CDR3 coding sequence is TGTGCCAGCAGTATCAGGGGTACTGAGCAGTTCTTC. Its protein product is CASSIRGTEQFF.

CDR3 DNA: TGTGCCAGCAGCTTACAGGGGGCGAAGGAAAAACTGTTTTTT. Translating gives CASSLQGAKEKLFF. The rearrangement links TRBV7-8 to TRBJ1-4, with 8 positions matching TRBD1. Germline CDR1 reads SGHVS; CDR2 reads FQNEAQ. This CDR3 is 14 amino acids long. The trim removed 2 bases at V and 8 bases at J, leaving 4 bases unmatched.

The V call is TRBV24-1, the J call TRBJ2-5, with 7 bases matching TRBD2. Germline CDR1 and CDR2: KGHDR and SFDVKD. This CDR3 comprises 16 residues. V trimming: 4 bases; J trimming: 5 bases; junction bases outside the gene matches: 12. The CDR3 region has the DNA TGTGCCACCAGTGACCTCCCCCGGGCGGGAGTGGAGACCCAGTACTTC. Translating it yields CATSDLPRAGVETQYF.

Written as DNA, the CDR3 is TGTGCCAGCAGCCAAGTTCGACAACCCTACGAGCAGTACTTC. Protein: CASSQVRQPYEQYF. The chain is built from TRBV14 and TRBJ2-7; unclear D gene. Trimming pared 1 base from V and 2 bases from J, leaving 9 bases between. The CDR3 totals 14 residues. The germline CDR1 and CDR2 sequences are SGHDN and FVKESK.

The chain uses TRBV27 and TRBJ2-3; 8 positions agree with TRBD2. Losses at the gene ends were 2 bases for V and 4 bases for J; bases not matched to a gene: 5. The CDR3 has 15 amino acids. The germline V gene has CDR1 MNHEY and CDR2 SMNVEV (reference sequence). The CDR3 sequence: CASSLSGSSADTQYF. CDR3 bases: TGTGCCAGCAGTTTAAGCGGGAGCTCAGCAGATACGCAGTATTTT.

This clonotype was detected a few times. J is TRBJ2-4 and V is TRBV5-1; D is unclear. There are 17 residues in the CDR3. The germline V gene encodes CDR1 SGHRS and CDR2 YFSETQ. V lost 0 bases and J 2 bases, leaving 15 bases between the germline ends. CDR3 DNA sequence: TGCGCCAGCAGCTTGGCCGGGTTAGACGGTACCAAAAACATTCAGTACTTC. Amino acids: CASSLAGLDGTKNIQYF.